The 9 T cell receptor beta chains below all came from one sample that was sequenced in a study of T cell changes during pregnancy in multiple sclerosis. This table comes from immunoSEQ multiplex PCR, and its TCRdb copy is limited to in-frame clones, with some not included. The table records tens of thousands of clones, 85% to 95% of them present only once. Material: peripheral blood, obtained in the third trimester of pregnancy. These TCRs come from a female donor in good health, enrolled as a control in a pregnancy study.

This chain joins TRBV4-1 and TRBJ2-1; TRBD2 matches 14 bases. With 2 bases clipped from V and 4 bases from J, the junction kept 4 bases outside the gene matches. CDR1 and CDR2 (germline): MGHRA, YSYEKL. This CDR3 is built from 17 residues. The CDR3 DNA reads as TGCGCCAGCAGCCAATCGCGACTAGCGGGGGGGTACAATGAGCAGTTCTTC. Translating it yields CASSQSRLAGGYNEQFF.

V and J are TRBV4-1 and TRBJ2-7, with 8 positions matching TRBD1. CDR3 length: 17 residues. V shed 1 base, J shed 1 base, and the junction held 9 bases outside the gene matches. CDR1 is MGHRA, CDR2 YSYEKL, per germline. CDR3 coding DNA: TGCGCCAGCAGCCAAGGTGGACAGGGACGAGGGTCCTACGAGCAGTACTTC. Encoded protein: CASSQGGQGRGSYEQYF.

This clone is labeled medium-sized (0.01 to 0.1%). The rearrangement joins TRBV6-4 to TRBJ1-1, with D unclear. CDR1 is MRHNA and CDR2 is SNTAGT in the germline V gene. V lost 2 bases and J 1 base, leaving 5 bases between the germline ends. The CDR3 consists of 13 residues. Written as DNA, the CDR3 is TGTGCCAGCAGTGACCGGGAGAACACTGAAGCTTTCTTT. Encoded protein: CASSDRENTEAFF.

This rearrangement joins TRBV2 to TRBJ2-5; the match to TRBD2 covers 9 bases. With 6 bases clipped from V and 5 bases from J, the junction kept 7 bases outside the gene matches. CDR1 and CDR2 (germline): SNHLY, FYNNEI. CDR3 length: 14 residues. The CDR3 here is CASRLRGGRETQYF. The DNA of the CDR3 is TGTGCCAGCAGGTTGCGGGGGGGCCGGGAGACCCAGTACTTC.

The rearrangement uses TRBV5-4 and TRBJ2-7; the match to TRBD1 covers 7 bases. The trim removed 6 bases at V and 7 bases at J, leaving 16 bases unmatched. The CDR3 runs to 15 residues. Germline V gives CDR1 SGHNT, CDR2 YYREEE (reference sequence). CDR3 region: CASTLISGGFEEQYF. The CDR3 DNA reads as TGTGCCAGCACCCTAATTTCAGGGGGATTTGAGGAGCAGTACTTC.

This clone has just one count. This chain links TRBV7-2 with TRBJ2-1; 10 bases are a match to TRBD2. The CDR3 contains 12 residues. J was trimmed by 12 bases and V by 5 bases; bases with no gene match: 4. Germline CDR1 is SGHTA and CDR2 is FQGNSA. CDR3 nucleotides: TGTGCCAGCAGCCTGAAGCGGGGGGGGCAGTTCTTC. The encoded protein is CASSLKRGGQFF.

The J gene is TRBJ2-7, the V gene TRBV11-2, with D maybe TRBD2 (6 bases). The CDR3 has 15 residues. Germline loops: CDR1 SGHAT, CDR2 FQNNGV. V was pared by 1 base and J by 4 bases, with 14 bases between. CDR3 sequence (DNA): TGTGCCAGCAGCTTAGGTTGGGTGCGGGGTTACGAGCAGTACTTC. Residues: CASSLGWVRGYEQYF.

The chain joins TRBV19 to TRBJ2-7, with 8 bases aligning to TRBD2. CDR1 is LNHDA, CDR2 SQIVND, per germline (reference sequence). V was clipped by 5 bases and J by 2 bases; unmatched bases: 5. The CDR3 loop spans 14 amino acids. This CDR3 is CASSETGGPYEQYF. The CDR3 nucleotides read TGTGCCAGTAGTGAAACGGGGGGGCCCTACGAGCAGTACTTC.

This rearrangement joins TRBV15 to TRBJ2-1, with 10 bases aligning to TRBD2. Per the germline V gene, CDR1 is LNHNV and CDR2 is YYDKDF (reference sequence). The J segment lost 3 bases and the V segment lost 4 bases, leaving 3 bases of the junction unmatched. There are 15 residues in the CDR3. The CDR3 sequence is CATSIERGGYNEQFF. For the CDR3, the DNA is TGTGCCACCAGCATCGAGCGGGGGGGCTACAATGAGCAGTTCTTC.